These 8 T cell receptor beta chains were sequenced from one sample in a study of blood T cell repertoires in COVID-19. The protocol was immunoSEQ multiplex PCR, while the TCRdb copy is restricted to in-frame clones and leaves out a portion. The data contain just over 80,000 clones, roughly four fifths of them seen just once; the ten biggest clones take up around 19%. Specimen: peripheral blood. Receptor source: a woman older than 75 with active or convalescent COVID-19.

The table lists this clone with a few counts. The chain is built from TRBV3-1 (or the pseudogene TRBV3-2) and TRBJ2-7, with D maybe TRBD2 (5 bases). V was cut by 3 bases and J by 5 bases, with 20 bases left in between. Germline-derived CDR1 and CDR2 are LGHDT and YNNKEL (reference sequence). The CDR3 loop spans 16 amino acids. The CDR3 here is CASSHRSSGPGDEQYF. The CDR3 DNA is TGTGCCAGCAGCCACCGTTCGTCGGGCCCCGGGGACGAGCAGTACTTC.

The chain has TRBV27 and TRBJ1-2, with TRBD1 identical over 12 bases. Germline V gene sequence: CDR1 MNHEY, CDR2 SMNVEV (reference sequence). V dropped 6 bases and J dropped 4; count of bases not matched to a gene: 12. This CDR3 is 17 amino acids long. The CDR3 DNA reads as TGTGCCAGCAGACCCGGGACAGGGGGCGCCCGTCGCTATGGCTACACCTTC. It is translated as CASRPGTGGARRYGYTF.

The chain uses TRBV6-5 and TRBJ2-3; no definite D call. Germline lookup yields CDR1 MNHEY and CDR2 SVGAGI. The V and J ends lost 1 base and 4 bases respectively, with 12 bases between them. CDR3 length: 15 residues. As DNA, the CDR3 is TGTGCCAGCAGTTACTTTTCTACCGGAGCAGATACGCAGTATTTT. The encoded protein is CASSYFSTGADTQYF.

This clone was seen repeatedly, ten times or more. The CDR3, as DNA: TGTGCCACCAGTGATCCCGGGACAGGGGGCTACAATGAGCAGTTCTTC. Residues: CATSDPGTGGYNEQFF. The chain recombines TRBV24-1 with TRBJ2-1; TRBD1 matches at 11 bases. With 3 bases clipped from V and 3 bases from J, the junction kept 3 bases outside the gene matches. The V gene's germline CDR1 is KGHDR and CDR2 SFDVKD. The CDR3 extends over 16 amino acids.

The chain recombines TRBV7-6 with TRBJ2-7; 8 nucleotides match TRBD1. CDR3 length: 16 residues. V was pared by 4 bases and J by 1 base, with 9 bases of the junction left unmatched. In germline, CDR1 is SGHVS, CDR2 FNYEAQ. CDR3 protein: CASSSGTGELSYEQYF. CDR3 coding DNA: TGTGCCAGCAGCTCCGGGACAGGCGAACTTTCCTACGAGCAGTACTTC. Filled out from reference TRBV7-6 and TRBJ2-7, the complete variable domain reads GAGVSQSPRYKVTKRGQDVALRCDPISGHVSLYWYRQALGQGPEFLTYFNYEAQQDKSGLPNDRFSAERPEGSISTLTIQRTEQRDSAMYRCASSSGTGELSYEQYFGPGTRLTVT.

The chain is built from TRBV2 and TRBJ1-5, with 9 nucleotides matching TRBD1. The CDR3 is made up of 15 amino acids. Germline CDR1 reads SNHLY; CDR2 reads FYNNEI. The V and J ends lost 4 bases and 5 bases, in that order; junction bases with no gene match: 6. CDR3: CASSGGTGMDQPQHF. CDR3 in DNA: TGTGCCAGCAGTGGAGGGACAGGGATGGATCAGCCCCAGCATTTT.

This chain uses TRBV7-8 with TRBJ2-3; maybe TRBD1 (7 bases). Germline assignment: CDR1 SGHVS and CDR2 FQNEAQ. The CDR3 length is 20 residues. The V end lost 5 bases, the J end lost 2 bases, and 29 bases lay between the germline ends. The CDR3 protein is CASSQPQGGPDIITTDTQYF. The CDR3 region has the DNA TGTGCCAGCAGCCAACCTCAGGGGGGACCCGATATAATCACCACAGATACGCAGTATTTT.

This chain connects TRBV5-1 to TRBJ1-1; D may be TRBD1 (6 bases). The CDR3 runs to 14 residues. V was trimmed by 0 bases and J by 3 bases, leaving 9 bases between them. CDR1 is SGHRS, CDR2 YFSETQ, per germline. DNA of the CDR3: TGCGCCAGCAGCTTGGGGGGGCCTGACACTGAAGCTTTCTTT. This encodes CASSLGGPDTEAFF.